A single sample is the source of the 19 T cell receptor beta chains below, sequenced in a study of radiotherapy plus CTLA-4 blockade in lung cancer. Sequencing was performed with immunoSEQ multiplex PCR; in TCRdb, only in-frame clones are kept and a portion is missing. The repertoire includes about 78,000 clones, approximately 83% of them detected once, and approximately 2% sits in the top ten. The specimen was peripheral blood, collected from a patient treated with radiotherapy plus ipilimumab. The receptors were sampled from a human donor with non-small cell lung cancer who had a partial response to radiotherapy plus ipilimumab.

This chain connects TRBV29-1 to TRBJ1-5, with TRBD1 matching 10 bases. CDR1 and CDR2 (germline): SQVTM, ANQGSEA. The J segment lost 4 bases and the V segment lost 5 bases, leaving 5 bases of the junction unmatched. The CDR3 consists of 14 residues. The CDR3 protein is CSVRQGAVNQPQHF. CDR3 nucleotide sequence: TGCAGCGTTAGACAGGGGGCTGTGAATCAGCCCCAGCATTTT.

The V and J genes are TRBV18 and TRBJ2-7, with D tentatively TRBD1 (5 bases). CDR3 length: 14 residues. V was clipped by 2 bases and J by 3 bases, with 11 bases between them. The germline V gene encodes CDR1 KGHSH and CDR2 LQKENI. The CDR3 protein is CASSPETVLYEQYF. DNA of the CDR3: TGTGCCAGCTCACCAGAGACAGTCCTCTACGAGCAGTACTTC.

This chain connects TRBV12-5 to TRBJ1-1; 7 bases are shared with TRBD1. CDR1 is LGHNT, CDR2 FRNRAP, per germline. Trimming cost V 2 bases and J 5 bases; bases outside gene matches: 5. The CDR3 sequence is 14 residues long. This CDR3 is CASGLSGGWTEAFF. The CDR3 DNA follows: TGTGCTAGTGGTTTGTCAGGGGGTTGGACTGAAGCTTTCTTT. Looking up the rest from reference TRBV12-5 and TRBJ1-1 gives the full variable domain: DARVTQTPRHKVTEMGQEVTMRCQPILGHNTVFWYRQTMMQGLELLAYFRNRAPLDDSGMPKDRFSAEMPDATLATLKIQPSEPRDSAVYFCASGLSGGWTEAFFGQGTRLTVV.

The chain has TRBV2 and TRBJ1-1, with 8 bases fitting TRBD1. The J segment lost 5 bases and the V segment lost 7 bases, leaving 6 bases of the junction unmatched. CDR1 and CDR2 from the germline V gene are SNHLY and FYNNEI. The CDR3 consists of 13 residues. The CDR3 spells CASTTDRGTEAFF. The CDR3 DNA is TGTGCCAGCACCACCGACAGGGGTACTGAAGCTTTCTTT.

Regarding this clone: At one end, the junction sequence differs from germline, possibly due to a read error. The chain recombines TRBV18 with TRBJ1-1; 10 bases are a match to TRBD1. The CDR3 totals 13 residues. Germline V gives CDR1 KGHSH, CDR2 LQKENI. For the CDR3, the DNA is TGTGCCAGCACGGGACAGGGGAACATTGAAGCTTTCTTT. It translates to CASTGQGNIEAFF.

CDR3 region: CASNDRDRSNYGYTF. CDR3 bases: TGTGCCAGTAACGACCGGGACAGATCTAACTATGGCTACACCTTC. V gene TRBV19 combines with J gene TRBJ1-2; 7 bases fit TRBD1. This CDR3 spans 15 amino acids. Germline trimming cut 7 bases from V and 0 bases from J; bases unmatched to any gene: 8. The germline gives CDR1 LNHDA, CDR2 SQIVND (reference sequence). Full variable domain (missing parts from reference TRBV19 and TRBJ1-2): DGGITQSPKYLFRKEGQNVTLSCEQNLNHDAMYWYRQDPGQGLRLIYYSQIVNDFQKGDIAEGYSVSREKKESFPLTVTSAQKNPTAFYLCASNDRDRSNYGYTFGSGTRLTVV.

The genes are TRBV14 and TRBJ2-2, with D unclear. The length of the CDR3 is 14 residues. V lost 1 base to trimming and J lost 3 bases, with 6 bases between them. Germline CDR1 and CDR2: SGHDN and FVKESK. CDR3 DNA sequence: TGTGCCAGCAGCCAAGGGCGGTACACCGGGGAGCTGTTTTTT. Amino acid sequence: CASSQGRYTGELFF.

The chain employs TRBV19 and TRBJ2-2, with 15 bases that match TRBD2. CDR3 length equals 16 residues. Losses at the gene ends were 5 bases for V and 8 bases for J; bases not matched to a gene: 6. Germline assignment: CDR1 LNHDA and CDR2 SQIVND (reference sequence). The CDR3 here is CASSLGTSGRRGELFF. The CDR3 bases are TGTGCCAGTAGTCTGGGGACTAGCGGGAGGAGAGGGGAGCTGTTTTTT.

This sequence joins TRBV7-2 and TRBJ2-5; 8 nucleotides line up with TRBD2. Per germline, CDR1 SGHTA and CDR2 FQGNSA. Unmatched junction bases numbered 11, after V lost 0 bases and J lost 2 bases. The CDR3 length is 18 residues. CDR3 region: CASSLARASGYVQETQYF. CDR3 DNA sequence: TGTGCCAGCAGCTTAGCGCGGGCTAGCGGGTATGTTCAAGAGACCCAGTACTTC.

The chain joins TRBV7-8 to TRBJ2-1; 8 bases line up with TRBD2. The CDR3 runs to 16 residues. Losses at the gene ends were 7 bases for V and 7 bases for J; bases not matched to a gene: 15. Germline V CDR1 and CDR2: SGHVS, FQNEAQ. This CDR3 is CASTVLTRSGSNEQFF. The CDR3 DNA follows: TGTGCCAGCACCGTTCTAACCCGGAGCGGGAGTAATGAGCAGTTCTTC.

The CDR3 reads CASRGVVDTQYF. DNA of the CDR3: TGTGCCAGCAGAGGGGTAGTAGATACGCAGTATTTT. The rearrangement joins TRBV28 to TRBJ2-3; D may be TRBD1 (5 bases). From germline, CDR1 is MDHEN and CDR2 SYDVKM. V was trimmed by 6 bases and J by 5 bases, leaving 9 bases between them. CDR3 length equals 12 residues.

The chain carries TRBV5-4 and TRBJ1-2, with 7 bases fitting TRBD1. The CDR3 is made up of 14 amino acids. V lost 5 bases and J lost 4; bases outside the gene matches: 8. Germline CDR1 reads SGHNT; CDR2 reads YYREEE (reference sequence). The CDR3 region has the DNA TGTGCCAGCAGGAGCCAGGGGGTCGGCTATGGCTACACCTTC. Translation gives CASRSQGVGYGYTF.

The chain links TRBV9 to TRBJ2-2; TRBD2 might be the D (6 bases). V shed 2 bases and J shed 1 base, with 9 bases lying between them. The CDR3 loop spans 15 amino acids. CDR1 is SGDLS and CDR2 is YYNGEE in the germline V gene. CDR3 protein: CASSVRRENTGELFF. Written as DNA, the CDR3 is TGTGCCAGCAGCGTTCGGCGGGAGAACACCGGGGAGCTGTTTTTT.

The gene calls are TRBV27 and TRBJ1-4; D is uncertain. Trimming removed 6 bases from V and 7 bases from J, with 12 bases in between. CDR1 is MNHEY and CDR2 is SMNVEV in the germline V gene (reference sequence). CDR3 size: 13 residues. CDR3 region: CASSQRGPEKLFF. The CDR3 DNA is TGTGCCAGCAGCCAACGTGGGCCTGAAAAACTGTTTTTT.

The V call is TRBV5-6, the J call TRBJ1-3; D call uncertain. Germline V gene data show CDR1 as SGHDT and CDR2 as YYEEEE. Between the trimmed V and J ends, which lost 4 bases and 0 bases, there was a span of 8 bases. The CDR3 contains 14 residues. CDR3 DNA sequence: TGTGCCAGCAGCCCCAGGATCTCTGGAAACACCATATATTTT. Encoded protein: CASSPRISGNTIYF. The whole variable domain, remainder taken from reference TRBV5-6 and TRBJ1-3, is DAGVTQSPTHLIKTRGQQVTLRCSPKSGHDTVSWYQQALGQGPQFIFQYYEEEERQRGNFPDRFSGHQFPNYSSELNVNALLLGDSALYLCASSPRISGNTIYFGEGSWLTVV.

J is TRBJ2-5 and V is TRBV4-1; TRBD2 matches 13 bases. This CDR3 comprises 20 residues. Germline V gene lookup returns CDR1 MGHRA and CDR2 YSYEKL. V was pared by 3 bases and J by 5 bases, with 18 bases of the junction left unmatched. CDR3 loop: CASSHSPGLAGSRGRETQYF. CDR3 DNA: TGCGCCAGCAGCCACTCGCCGGGACTAGCGGGGTCGAGGGGGAGGGAGACCCAGTACTTC.

The chain is built from TRBV15 and TRBJ1-2; 8 nucleotides align to TRBD1. With 4 bases clipped from V and 4 bases from J, the junction kept 5 bases outside the gene matches. The CDR3 has 14 residues. Germline CDR1 is LNHNV and CDR2 is YYDKDF (reference sequence). The CDR3 DNA follows: TGTGCCACCAGCAACCAGGGGGCTGGCTATGGCTACACCTTC. Translating gives CATSNQGAGYGYTF. The full variable domain, in which reference TRBV15 and TRBJ1-2 provide the parts outside the CDR3, is DAMVIQNPRYQVTQFGKPVTLSCSQTLNHNVMYWYQQKSSQAPKLLFHYYDKDFNNEADTPDNFQSRRPNTSFCFLDIRSPGLGDTAMYLCATSNQGAGYGYTFGSGTRLTVV.

This clone was seen only once. The genes are TRBV4-2 and TRBJ2-3; 11 nucleotides line up with TRBD2. The ends lost 1 base at V and 3 bases at J; junction bases unmatched: 3. The V gene's germline CDR1 is LGHNA and CDR2 YNFKEQ. The CDR3 has 16 amino acids. In DNA, the CDR3 is TGTGCCAGCAGCCAAGTTAGCGGGAGGGCTACAGATACGCAGTATTTT. It specifies CASSQVSGRATDTQYF.

V gene TRBV4-1 combines with J gene TRBJ2-1; D is uncertain. The CDR3 spans 18 residues. V lost 2 bases to trimming and J lost 6 bases, with 23 bases between them. Germline V lookup: CDR1 MGHRA, CDR2 YSYEKL. CDR3 residues: CASSQLDLLPLPTNEQFF. The CDR3 nucleotides read TGCGCCAGCAGCCAACTTGATTTGCTCCCACTCCCTACCAATGAGCAGTTCTTC.